The 18 T cell receptor beta chains listed next were all sequenced from one sample in a study of cytomegalovirus exposure and HLA in healthy donors. With 60 Vbeta and 13 Jbeta primers, the PCR was carried out. Sequenced by immunoSEQ multiplex PCR; TCRdb stores in-frame clones only, minus some. The sample records tens of thousands of clones, around 76% being singletons. The sequencing input was PBMCs. The receptors come from a man younger than 40 in good health and CMV-seronegative.

Only one count was recorded for this clone. The gene calls are TRBV18 and TRBJ1-1; no clear D. CDR3 length equals 16 residues. Trimming removed 3 bases from V and 2 bases from J, with 16 bases in between. Looked up from germline, CDR1 is KGHSH and CDR2 is LQKENI. The CDR3 DNA is TGTGCCAGCTCACCGCGACAAATTCTTAGTAACACTGAAGCTTTCTTT. The encoded protein is CASSPRQILSNTEAFF.

The chain employs TRBV6-6 and TRBJ1-5; no definite D call. V lost 0 bases, J lost 0 bases, and 9 bases lay in between. CDR1 and CDR2 (germline): MNHNY, SVGAGI (reference sequence). The CDR3 loop spans 16 amino acids. In nucleotides, the CDR3 is TGTGCCAGCAGTTACTCGTACTCTAATAGCAATCAGCCCCAGCATTTT. Amino acids: CASSYSYSNSNQPQHF.

This clone was seen a handful of times. The chain uses TRBV6-1 and TRBJ2-7; weak D call: TRBD2 (6 bases). The CDR3 totals 16 residues. V was clipped by 2 bases and J by 0 bases, with 14 bases between them. Germline CDR1 and CDR2: MNHNS and SASEGT. In nucleotides, the CDR3 is TGTGCCAGCAGTGAATGGGGAGGAGGAGGCTCCTACGAGCAGTACGTC. This gives the protein CASSEWGGGGSYEQYV.

This chain connects TRBV7-2 to TRBJ2-5; D is perhaps TRBD1 (6 bases). There are 12 residues in the CDR3. Germline assignment: CDR1 SGHTA and CDR2 FQGNSA. Trimming pared 1 base from V and 7 bases from J, leaving 7 bases between. The CDR3 spells CASSLVGGTQYF. DNA for the CDR3: TGTGCCAGCAGCTTAGTAGGGGGGACCCAGTACTTC.

Remarks on this clone: This specimen includes other DNA sequences encoding the same CDR3. The chain employs TRBV16 and TRBJ1-2; the match to TRBD1 covers 7 bases. There are 16 residues in the CDR3. V dropped 4 bases and J dropped 6; count of bases not matched to a gene: 14. CDR1 and CDR2 (germline): KGHSY, FQNENV. CDR3 sequence reads: CASSPTLTGTGDGYTF. DNA for the CDR3: TGTGCCAGCAGCCCAACCCTGACAGGGACGGGTGATGGCTACACCTTC.

J is TRBJ2-7 and V is TRBV4-2; 8 bases line up with TRBD2. V was pared by 3 bases and J by 3 bases, with 7 bases of the junction left unmatched. Looked up from germline, CDR1 is LGHNA and CDR2 is YNFKEQ. This CDR3 is built from 15 residues. CDR3 loop: CASSHEAGAIYEQYF. The CDR3 nucleotides read TGTGCCAGCAGCCATGAAGCGGGGGCTATCTACGAGCAGTACTTC.

A remark on this clone: The junction departs from the called germline gene at one end, perhaps through a read error. This chain joins TRBV7-9 and TRBJ1-2; a weak D match, TRBD1 (5 bases). Germline lookup yields CDR1 SEHNR and CDR2 FQNEAQ (reference sequence). The CDR3 sequence is 13 residues long. The chain's CDR3 is CSSTPGGNYGYTF. CDR3 nucleotides: TGTTCCAGCACCCCGGGGGGTAACTATGGCTACACCTTC.

This chain uses TRBV11-2 with TRBJ2-7; TRBD1 agrees at 7 bases. Germline V gene sequence: CDR1 SGHAT, CDR2 FQNNGV. This CDR3 contains 13 residues. After removal of 4 bases from V and 2 bases from J, the junction contained 2 bases not matched to a gene. This CDR3 reads CASSSDRTYEQYF. DNA of the CDR3: TGTGCCAGCAGCTCGGACAGGACCTACGAGCAGTACTTC.

The rearrangement joins TRBV5-1 to TRBJ2-7; TRBD1 matches at 7 bases. CDR1 SGHRS and CDR2 YFSETQ come from the germline V gene. The CDR3 spans 15 residues. V was pared by 4 bases and J by 5 bases, with 12 bases of the junction left unmatched. The CDR3 DNA sequence: TGCGCCAGCAGCAGCGTAACAGGGGTCTCGAACGAGCAGTACTTC. Amino acid sequence: CASSSVTGVSNEQYF.

V usage is TRBV4-3 and J usage is TRBJ1-2, with 8 bases matching TRBD1. This CDR3 spans 18 amino acids. Germline CDR1 and CDR2: LGHNA and YSLEER. V shed 0 bases, J shed 4 bases, and the junction held 13 bases outside the gene matches. CDR3 in amino acids: CASSQELSRTGWIYGYTF. Here the CDR3 DNA reads TGCGCCAGCAGCCAAGAATTAAGCCGGACAGGGTGGATCTATGGCTACACCTTC.

The chain recombines TRBV29-1 with TRBJ1-1; 9 positions agree with TRBD1. This CDR3 has 13 residues. Germline CDR1 SQVTM, CDR2 ANQGSEA. V trimming: 6 bases; J trimming: 6 bases; junction bases outside the gene matches: 8. The CDR3 reads CSVYHRGPSEAFF. For the CDR3, the DNA is TGCAGCGTCTATCACAGGGGGCCCTCTGAAGCTTTCTTT.

The J gene is TRBJ2-7, the V gene TRBV2; D is possibly TRBD1 (6 bases). From germline, CDR1 is SNHLY and CDR2 FYNNEI. This CDR3 contains 13 residues. Trimming stripped 5 bases from V and 3 bases from J, with 11 bases between. DNA for the CDR3: TGTGCCAGCAGTAGGGGGACAAACTACGAGCAGTACGTC. Translated, it gives CASSRGTNYEQYV.

This clone was seen only a few times. The V call is TRBV2, the J call TRBJ1-6; 7 bases fit TRBD1. The V segment lost 5 bases and the J segment 5 bases; nucleotides outside the gene matches: 6. This CDR3 comprises 15 residues. Germline-derived CDR1 and CDR2 are SNHLY and FYNNEI. The CDR3 protein is CASSPRDSNNSPLHF. CDR3 coding DNA: TGTGCCAGCAGTCCTAGGGACAGTAATAATTCACCCCTCCACTTT.

The rearrangement joins TRBV9 to TRBJ1-1, with TRBD1 as a possible D gene (6 bases). V shed 0 bases and J shed 5 bases, with 17 bases lying between them. There are 16 residues in the CDR3. Germline CDR1 reads SGDLS; CDR2 reads YYNGEE. The DNA for the CDR3 is TGTGCCAGCAGCGTAGACCCCACAGGGATTCAGACTGAAGCTTTCTTT. It encodes CASSVDPTGIQTEAFF.

The chain combines TRBV7-9 with TRBJ1-2; D possibly corresponds to TRBD1 (6 bases). Trimming took 5 bases from V and 5 from J, leaving 21 bases between them. The CDR3 totals 16 residues. Germline V gives CDR1 SEHNR, CDR2 FQNEAQ (reference sequence). In DNA, the CDR3 is TGTGCCAGCAGCCTATCAGCTGGACAGAAGGGGTATGGCTACACCTTC. Amino acids: CASSLSAGQKGYGYTF.

The genes are TRBV29-1 and TRBJ1-2, with 9 bases aligning to TRBD1. Germline V gives CDR1 SQVTM, CDR2 ANQGSEA. Trimming cost V 4 bases and J 8 bases; bases outside gene matches: 20. This CDR3 has 17 amino acids. The CDR3 nucleotides are TGCAGCGTTGCCGGTGGGACAGGGTTTGAGGCCGGCGGGGGCTACACCTTC. Translated: CSVAGGTGFEAGGGYTF.

This chain connects TRBV2 to TRBJ2-2; 9 positions agree with TRBD1. The CDR3 runs 15 residues. CDR1 is SNHLY and CDR2 is FYNNEI in the germline V gene. Germline trimming cut 4 bases from V and 5 bases from J; bases unmatched to any gene: 5. CDR3: CASSGRQGETGELFF. The DNA of the CDR3 is TGTGCCAGCAGTGGAAGACAGGGGGAGACCGGGGAGCTGTTTTTT.

This clone was seen only a few times. The V and J genes are TRBV11-3 and TRBJ1-3; TRBD1 matches 7 bases. Germline loops: CDR1 SGHNT, CDR2 YENEEA. V gave up 5 bases and J gave up 3 bases; unmatched junction bases: 4. This CDR3 spans 14 amino acids. The CDR3 loop reads CASSPWTGGNTIYF. The CDR3 nucleotides are TGTGCCAGCAGCCCCTGGACAGGTGGAAACACCATATATTTT.